Presented here are 25 T cell receptor beta chains from one specimen sequenced in a study of blood T cell repertoires in COVID-19. Repertoires were generated with immunoSEQ multiplex PCR, while TCRdb's copy carries only in-frame clones and drops some. The sample contains roughly 100,000 clones, around four fifths of which appear only once. The sample taken for sequencing was peripheral blood. These receptors were obtained from a man in his sixties with acute or convalescent COVID-19.

The chain joins TRBV5-4 to TRBJ1-6; TRBD1 matches at 7 bases. The CDR3 has 16 residues. The J segment lost 4 bases and the V segment lost 2 bases, leaving 6 bases of the junction unmatched. Looked up from germline, CDR1 is SGHNT and CDR2 is YYREEE (reference sequence). The CDR3, as DNA: TGTGCCAGCAGCTTAGGGGACAGTGGATATAATTCACCCCTCCACTTT. Its translation: CASSLGDSGYNSPLHF.

V and J are TRBV2 and TRBJ2-7; 14 nucleotides line up with TRBD2. Unmatched junction bases numbered 6, after V lost 11 bases and J lost 6 bases. CDR3 length: 13 amino acids. Germline values: CDR1 SNHLY, CDR2 FYNNEI. The CDR3 DNA follows: TGTGCCGACGGACTAGCGGGGGGAATCGAGCAGTACTTC. Its translation is CADGLAGGIEQYF. Combining the CDR3 with reference TRBV2 and TRBJ2-7 gives the whole variable domain EPEVTQTPSHQVTQMGQEVILRCVPISNHLYFYWYRQILGQKVEFLVSFYNNEISEKSEIFDDQFSVERPDGSNFTLKIRSTKLEDSAMYFCADGLAGGIEQYFGPGTRLTVT.

The chain is built from TRBV19 and TRBJ1-3, with D possibly matching TRBD1 (6 bases). The CDR3 is 14 residues long. Per the germline V gene, CDR1 is LNHDA and CDR2 is SQIVND (reference sequence). The ends were cut back, 7 bases at V and 2 bases at J, with 12 bases in the middle. The CDR3 DNA reads as TGTGCCAGTAATCGGGGGGCAACTGGAAACACCATATATTTT. This encodes CASNRGATGNTIYF.

This chain uses TRBV2 with TRBJ2-7, with D maybe TRBD1 (5 bases). V lost 2 bases to trimming and J lost 3 bases, with 11 bases between them. Germline V gene data show CDR1 as SNHLY and CDR2 as FYNNEI. The CDR3 runs 14 residues. Here the CDR3 DNA reads TGTGCCAGCAGTGAATCTGGGCAGGGCTACGAGCAGTACTTC. Translation gives CASSESGQGYEQYF.

The chain employs TRBV4-2 and TRBJ2-6; D remains unclear. The CDR3 spans 17 residues. V was pared by 0 bases and J by 0 bases, with 9 bases between. Germline V gene sequence: CDR1 LGHNA, CDR2 YNFKEQ. CDR3 sequence (DNA): TGTGCCAGCAGCCAAGACAGGTTGTTCTCTGGGGCCAACGTCCTGACTTTC. This encodes CASSQDRLFSGANVLTF.

V gene TRBV15 combines with J gene TRBJ2-5; 8 nucleotides line up with TRBD1. V lost 3 bases and J lost 5; bases outside the gene matches: 8. The CDR3 is 15 amino acids. The germline V gene encodes CDR1 LNHNV and CDR2 YYDKDF (reference sequence). The CDR3 reads CATSRTGASGETQYF. The CDR3 DNA sequence: TGTGCCACCAGCAGGACAGGGGCCTCCGGGGAGACCCAGTACTTC. The whole variable domain, filled in from reference TRBV15 and TRBJ2-5, reads DAMVIQNPRYQVTQFGKPVTLSCSQTLNHNVMYWYQQKSSQAPKLLFHYYDKDFNNEADTPDNFQSRRPNTSFCFLDIRSPGLGDTAMYLCATSRTGASGETQYFGPGTRLLVL.

The chain combines TRBV6-5 with TRBJ2-7; 10 positions match TRBD1. This CDR3 has 14 residues. Unmatched junction bases numbered 5, after V lost 0 bases and J lost 9 bases. Germline lookup yields CDR1 MNHEY and CDR2 SVGAGI. The CDR3 here is CASSYSGTGEAQYF. The CDR3 coding sequence is TGTGCCAGCAGTTACTCCGGGACAGGGGAAGCGCAGTACTTC.

CDR3 in amino acids: CASSIVFYGSGNTIYF. The CDR3 DNA reads TGTGCCAGTAGTATAGTCTTCTACGGCTCTGGAAACACCATATATTTT. The chain joins TRBV19 to TRBJ1-3; D not resolved. Germline V gene sequence: CDR1 LNHDA, CDR2 SQIVND (reference sequence). The V end lost 1 base, the J end lost 0 bases, and 10 bases lay between the germline ends. CDR3 size: 16 residues.

V usage is TRBV19 and J usage is TRBJ2-7, with a weak D call TRBD2 (6 bases). Germline V gives CDR1 LNHDA, CDR2 SQIVND (reference sequence). The V gene lost 5 bases and the J gene lost 5 bases, with 16 bases spanning the gap. The CDR3 sequence is 14 residues long. The CDR3 DNA reads TGTGCCAGTAGTCAGCCGGGAGCAAGGGACGAGCAGTACTTC. Its translation is CASSQPGARDEQYF.

The chain couples TRBV3-1 (or the pseudogene TRBV3-2) to TRBJ1-5; weak D call: TRBD1 (5 bases). Trimming left V 1 base short and J 3 bases short, with 7 bases between. This CDR3 has 14 amino acids. Germline-derived CDR1 and CDR2 are LGHDT and YNNKEL (reference sequence). CDR3 sequence (DNA): TGTGCCAGCAGCCAAGGGACAAACAATCAGCCCCAGCATTTT. This encodes CASSQGTNNQPQHF.

The gene calls are TRBV13 and TRBJ2-7; 8 nucleotides match TRBD2. With 0 bases clipped from V and 5 bases from J, the junction kept 3 bases outside the gene matches. The CDR3 runs to 14 residues. Germline V gives CDR1 PRHDT, CDR2 FYEKMQ (reference sequence). The CDR3 reads CASSLGREGDEQYF. CDR3 bases: TGTGCCAGCAGCTTAGGCCGGGAGGGCGACGAGCAGTACTTC.

V gene TRBV7-2 combines with J gene TRBJ2-5, with D unclear. CDR1 is SGHTA and CDR2 is FQGNSA in the germline V gene. V lost 5 bases and J 4 bases, leaving 14 bases between the germline ends. The CDR3 runs to 14 residues. CDR3 DNA: TGTGCCAGCAGCCCAATTACTCAAAGAGAGACCCAGTACTTC. Translation: CASSPITQRETQYF.

The V and J genes are TRBV4-2 and TRBJ2-2, with 8 bases matching TRBD2. After removal of 3 bases from V and 0 bases from J, the junction contained 3 bases not matched to a gene. The V gene's germline CDR1 is LGHNA and CDR2 YNFKEQ. The CDR3 has 16 amino acids. The CDR3 nucleotides read TGTGCCAGCAGCCAGGGTAGCGGGGCGAACACCGGGGAGCTGTTTTTT. Translating gives CASSQGSGANTGELFF.

This chain uses TRBV11-2 with TRBJ2-5, with 12 bases fitting TRBD2. Germline V CDR1 and CDR2: SGHAT, FQNNGV. The J segment lost 2 bases and the V segment lost 1 base, leaving 5 bases of the junction unmatched. The CDR3 extends over 17 amino acids. CDR3: CASSLGRTSGEQETQYF. DNA for the CDR3: TGTGCCAGCAGCTTAGGCCGGACTAGCGGGGAACAAGAGACCCAGTACTTC.

This clone has a handful of counts. V and J are TRBV10-2 and TRBJ2-7; 8 nucleotides match TRBD2. The V gene end was trimmed by 10 bases and the J gene end by 2 bases; junction bases not matched to a gene: 7. The CDR3 loop spans 13 amino acids. The germline CDR1 and CDR2 sequences are WSHSY and SAAADI. CDR3 residues: CATRLARAYEQYF. Here the CDR3 DNA reads TGCGCCACCAGACTAGCGAGGGCCTACGAGCAGTACTTC.

The chain employs TRBV6-1 and TRBJ2-1; 11 nucleotides match TRBD2. The germline CDR1 and CDR2 sequences are MNHNS and SASEGT. The V segment lost 4 bases and the J segment 1 base; nucleotides outside the gene matches: 3. CDR3 length equals 16 residues. CDR3 protein: CASSAIAGGSYNEQFF. The CDR3 region has the DNA TGTGCCAGCAGTGCCATAGCGGGGGGGTCCTACAATGAGCAGTTCTTC.

The V and J genes are TRBV19 and TRBJ1-5; tentatively, D is TRBD1 (5 bases). Trimming left V 5 bases short and J 0 bases short, with 11 bases between. The CDR3 is 15 residues long. Germline CDR1 LNHDA, CDR2 SQIVND (reference sequence). The DNA for the CDR3 is TGTGCCAGTAGTCCGGGGGAATATAGCAATCAGCCCCAGCATTTT. Translating it yields CASSPGEYSNQPQHF.

This chain joins TRBV28 and TRBJ2-7, with TRBD2 as a possible D gene (5 bases). There are 12 residues in the CDR3. The germline gives CDR1 MDHEN, CDR2 SYDVKM. The germline V and J ends were trimmed by 5 bases and 4 bases, with 9 bases remaining between them. CDR3 protein: CASSQLGYEQYF. In DNA form, the CDR3 reads TGTGCCAGCAGTCAACTAGGATACGAGCAGTACTTC.

This chain uses TRBV19 with TRBJ2-7, with D maybe TRBD1 (5 bases). V was pared by 4 bases and J by 2 bases, with 12 bases between. The CDR3 contains 14 residues. CDR1 LNHDA and CDR2 SQIVND come from the germline V gene (reference sequence). The DNA of the CDR3 is TGTGCCAGTAGTAGGACACTTACTCCCTACGAGCAGTACTTC. Translating it yields CASSRTLTPYEQYF.

The rearrangement links TRBV19 to TRBJ1-1; 9 bases line up with TRBD1. This CDR3 region has 16 residues. The V gene end was trimmed by 6 bases and the J gene end by 4 bases; junction bases not matched to a gene: 12. CDR1 LNHDA and CDR2 SQIVND come from the germline V gene (reference sequence). The CDR3 loop is CASRTKQGAPTTEAFF. CDR3 DNA sequence: TGTGCCAGTAGAACTAAACAGGGGGCCCCTACCACTGAAGCTTTCTTT.

V gene TRBV7-9 combines with J gene TRBJ1-1; D might be TRBD1 (5 bases). The CDR3 covers 15 residues. V was pared by 3 bases and J by 4 bases, with 15 bases between. CDR1 and CDR2 from the germline V gene are SEHNR and FQNEAQ (reference sequence). CDR3 nucleotide sequence: TGTGCCAGCAGCTTCTACCAGGGCGGGGGCACTGAAGCTTTCTTT. Protein: CASSFYQGGGTEAFF.

The chain employs TRBV13 and TRBJ1-3; D gene ambiguous. This CDR3 is 20 amino acids long. Per the germline V gene, CDR1 is PRHDT and CDR2 is FYEKMQ (reference sequence). The ends were cut back, 0 bases at V and 0 bases at J, with 21 bases in the middle. DNA of the CDR3: TGTGCCAGCAGCTTAGGCTCGGGAATTCAAGTTTTGGGCTCTGGAAACACCATATATTTT. Translating gives CASSLGSGIQVLGSGNTIYF.

With respect to this clone: Other DNA sequences in the sample encode the same CDR3. The chain combines TRBV10-1 with TRBJ1-1; 7 nucleotides align to TRBD1. The germline gives CDR1 WNHNN, CDR2 SYGVQD (reference sequence). Trimming took 0 bases from V and 2 from J; bases not matched to a gene: 3. The CDR3 is made up of 15 amino acids. For the CDR3, the DNA is TGCGCCAGCAGTGAGTCGAGACAGGGAAACACTGAAGCTTTCTTT. Amino acids: CASSESRQGNTEAFF.

The rearrangement links TRBV11-2 to TRBJ1-1; TRBD1 might be the D (5 bases). This CDR3 spans 13 amino acids. The germline V and J ends were trimmed by 5 bases and 10 bases, with 17 bases remaining between them. Germline V lookup: CDR1 SGHAT, CDR2 FQNNGV. Here the CDR3 DNA reads TGTGCCAGCAGCCACGGAGCGGGGCCTGGAGCTTTCTTT. This codes for CASSHGAGPGAFF.

The gene calls are TRBV5-1 and TRBJ1-5, with a tentative D call TRBD1 (5 bases). The CDR3 runs 15 residues. The V end lost 0 bases, the J end lost 0 bases, and 7 bases lay between the germline ends. Germline-derived CDR1 and CDR2 are SGHRS and YFSETQ. DNA of the CDR3: TGCGCCAGCAGCTTGGGTGACAGTAGCAATCAGCCCCAGCATTTT. It yields the protein CASSLGDSSNQPQHF.